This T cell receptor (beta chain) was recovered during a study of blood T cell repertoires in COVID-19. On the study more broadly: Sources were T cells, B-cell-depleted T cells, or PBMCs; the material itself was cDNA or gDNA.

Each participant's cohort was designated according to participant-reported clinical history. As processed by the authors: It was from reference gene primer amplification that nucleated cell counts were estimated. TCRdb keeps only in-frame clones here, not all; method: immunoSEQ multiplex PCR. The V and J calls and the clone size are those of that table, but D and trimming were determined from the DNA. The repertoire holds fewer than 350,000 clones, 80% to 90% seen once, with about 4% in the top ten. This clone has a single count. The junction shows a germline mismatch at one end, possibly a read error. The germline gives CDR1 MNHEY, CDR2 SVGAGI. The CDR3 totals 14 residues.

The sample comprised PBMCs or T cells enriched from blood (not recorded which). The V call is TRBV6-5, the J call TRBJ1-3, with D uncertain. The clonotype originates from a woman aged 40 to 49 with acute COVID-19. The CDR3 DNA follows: TGTGCCAGCAGTTACTCGTCTACTGGTAACACCATATATTTT. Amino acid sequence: CASSYSSTGNTIYF.